The rows below give T cell receptor beta chains drawn from one sample of a study of T cells of healthy individuals. MiXCR, applied by TCRdb to the 5' RACE reads, yields one record per CDR3 protein. Of fewer than 70,000 distinct CDR3 sequences in the sample, roughly 15% were seen once. The receptors originated from a human donor in good health. Each CDR3 is given with its conserved first and last residue. A D gene is named only where the DNA matches it firmly. Not every row has a clone size; where given, it reads once, few, many or a size class.

J gene | V gene | D gene | clone size | CDR3 DNA | CDR3 protein
TRBJ2-7 | TRBV19 | . | many | TGTGCCAGTAGTGTCCTATCCTCCGGGAGCTACGAGCAGTACTTC | CASSVLSSGSYEQYF
TRBJ1-3 | TRBV20-1 | TRBD1 | few | TGCAGTGTGGCCTTCGACAGGGATGGAAACACCATATATTTT | CSVAFDRDGNTIYF
TRBJ2-1 | TRBV25-1 | TRBD2 | . | TGTGCCAGCAAGGGGGGACTAGAGTACAATGAGCAGTTCTTC | CASKGGLEYNEQFF
TRBJ2-7 | TRBV4-3 | TRBD2 | many | TGCGCCAGCAGCCAAGGCCCTAGCGGGAGCTTAAACGAGCAGTACTTC | CASSQGPSGSLNEQYF
TRBJ2-3 | TRBV20-1 | . | . | TGCAGTGCTAGAGCCGGCGGTACTAGCACAGATACGCAGTATTTT | CSARAGGTSTDTQYF
TRBJ1-1 | TRBV7-3 | . | many | TGTGCCAGCAGCTGGATAAGACAGACGAGGAACACTGAAGCTTTCTTT | CASSWIRQTRNTEAFF
TRBJ1-5 | TRBV6-1 | TRBD1 | many | TGTGCCAGCAGGCGGGACAGGGCGTATAGCAATCAGCCCCAGCATTTT | CASRRDRAYSNQPQHF
TRBJ2-1 | TRBV6-2/TRBV6-3 | . | many | TGTGCCAGCACGGGGACGGGGCGCTACAATGAGCAGTTCTTC | CASTGTGRYNEQFF
TRBJ2-1 | TRBV12-3/TRBV12-4 | . | . | TGTGCCAGCAGTTTTCAGCGGAATGAGCAGTTCTTC | CASSFQRNEQFF
TRBJ1-1 | TRBV30 | . | many | TGTGCCTGGAGGGATAAGATGAACACTGAAGCTTTCTTT | CAWRDKMNTEAFF
TRBJ2-1 | TRBV2 | . | many | TGTGCCAGCAGTGGTGAGCATGAGCAGTTCTTC | CASSGEHEQFF
TRBJ2-7 | TRBV7-2 | TRBD1 | many | TGTGCCAGCAGCTTACGACAGGGTGCCATGTACGAGCAGTACTTC | CASSLRQGAMYEQYF
TRBJ1-5 | TRBV7-9 | . | . | TGTGCCAGCAGCTTAGGAGGGCCGGGCAGTCAGCCCCAGCATTTT | CASSLGGPGSQPQHF
TRBJ2-1 | TRBV5-1 | TRBD1 | . | TGCGCCAGCAGCTCCGGGACAGGGAAAGGGAATGAGCAGTTCTTC | CASSSGTGKGNEQFF
TRBJ2-1 | TRBV9 | . | medium-sized | TGTGCCAGCAGCGTCGGCCGCTCCTACAATGAGCAGTTCTTC | CASSVGRSYNEQFF
TRBJ2-3 | TRBV13 | TRBD2 | few | TGTGCCAGCAGCCCCCGACCGGGACTAGCGGGAGGGGCTGGGAGAGATACGCAGTATTTT | CASSPRPGLAGGAGRDTQYF
TRBJ1-1 | TRBV2 | . | few | TGTGCCAGCGGTCGGGGAAGGGCCACTGAAGCTTTCTTT | CASGRGRATEAFF
TRBJ1-1 | TRBV30 | . | few | TGTGCCTGGAGTGTTCAGGGATACACTGAAGCTTTCTTT | CAWSVQGYTEAFF
TRBJ1-6 | TRBV20-1 | TRBD1 | . | TGCAGTGCTACACCGGGACAGGGCAGTATATGGAGCAGGGGGAATTCACCCCTCCACTTT | CSATPGQGSIWSRGNSPLHF
TRBJ2-3 | TRBV7-2 | . | few | TGTGCCAGCAGCTTAGGGGGGCGCCCAGATACGCAGTATTTT | CASSLGGRPDTQYF
TRBJ1-1 | TRBV12-3/TRBV12-4 | TRBD1 | many | TGTGCCAGCAGTTTTGGGGACAGTTGGACCCCTAACACTGAAGCTTTCTTT | CASSFGDSWTPNTEAFF
TRBJ2-2 | TRBV29-1 | . | few | TGCAGCGTTGAAGCGAGCGCGAACACCGGGGAGCTGTTTTTT | CSVEASANTGELFF